This T cell receptor (beta chain) was observed in a study of T cells in Graves' hyperthyroidism and ophthalmopathy (dated by TCRdb to between 2018 and 2020). The study in broad terms: Peripheral blood samples were taken at the time of initial diagnosis, prior to any treatment. After sampling, hyperthyroidism patients received methimazole starting at 30 mg daily, and ophthalmopathy patients received high-dose intravenous methylprednisolone. In addition, the study compared T-cell repertoires in thyroid tissue and in blood from roughly 6 Graves' hyperthyroidism patients. The 90 or so discovery patients were randomly split 7:3 into training and test sets. To identify TCR V-J signatures that set the groups apart, the researchers used a discovery cohort of about a hundred patients, made up of 40 to 45 with Graves' ophthalmopathy and some 56 with stable Graves' hyperthyroidism. TCR Vbeta CDR3 sequencing of 130 to 150 peripheral blood samples (under 45 ophthalmopathy, under 80 hyperthyroidism and approximately 17 progressor patients) is reported in the paper. Whether ophthalmopathy could be predicted prospectively was tested in an independent validation cohort made up of approximately 19 hyperthyroidism patients plus 17 patients who later progressed to ophthalmopathy. General study outcomes and caveats: Most expanded thyroid clonotypes (frequency above 0.001) were also detected in blood, a finding suggesting that blood repertoires may reflect thyroid immune responses. Ophthalmopathy was separated from stable hyperthyroidism by a 13 V-J signature model, with approximately 89% sensitivity and roughly 84% specificity obtained in cross-validation and 80%/75% obtained in testing. No statistical method was used to fix the sample size in advance, and group allocation was not hidden from the investigators. During validation, the model predicted progression to ophthalmopathy a median of about 6.3 months ahead of onset, with around 71% sensitivity and roughly 75% specificity.

Amplification of TCR beta CDR3 regions was carried out from RNA transcripts. The first round of RT-PCR for the TCR CDR3 was performed with the HTBI primer set and the Qiagen OneStep RT-PCR kit. A second multiplex PCR round built the libraries, followed by size selection and purification. The libraries were sequenced on an Illumina HiSeq2000 using paired-end 100 bp reads. The source study handled its data this way. SOAPnuke was used to process the raw data, removing reads that contained adapters or uncalled bases, had a mean Phred below 15, or lacked an exact match to the constant primer or identifier. High-quality paired reads were merged using COPE v1.2.5, and each unique nucleotide sequence was defined as a clonotype. MiTCR v1.1 was used to align the clonotypes against IMGT TRBV, TRBD and TRBJ reference segments. Analysis was restricted to V-J combinations with a frequency above 0.0001, which covered 99% to 99.2% of repertoires. A TCS score was defined as the ratio between F50 (clonal expansion) and ExV (chaos), using BLOSUM62-based TCRdist between CDR3 peptides within each V-J. Welch's t-statistics and random forest reduced 500 to 650 V-J features to 13, which were used in a naive Bayes classifier (R e1071). The raw public data were reprocessed by TCRdb itself: fastp quality trimming at Q25, MiXCR clonotype calling, in-frame beta chains only. Every CDR3 protein is listed once, alongside the most common genes and DNA of its rows. For this entry, the V and J calls and clone size follow TCRdb and not the study's own pipeline. Within this sample are nearly 600,000 distinct CDR3 sequences, with about 15% of them counted one time only. The top ten clones comprise approximately 5.7% of the sample.

Hyperthyroidism patients were newly diagnosed, had a disease duration of under 2 months, and were aged 18 to 65 years. Patients with uncontrolled infections, other autoimmune diseases, pregnancy or lactation were excluded. Clinical symptoms, serum thyroxine and TRAb, thyroid ultrasound, and orbital computed tomography formed the basis for the diagnoses. For progressor patients, blood was drawn at the first diagnosis of hyperthyroidism, before any ophthalmopathy symptoms had appeared. Ficoll-Paque density gradient centrifugation was used to isolate PBMCs from approximately 10 ml of fresh peripheral blood. Patients classed as progressors first received a Graves' hyperthyroidism diagnosis and then went on to develop ophthalmopathy during follow-up. Total RNA was extracted using Trizol reagent, and RNA quality was assessed on an Agilent 2100 Bioanalyzer. V was cut back by 3 bases and J by 6 bases, leaving a gap of 21 bases between them. The CDR3 holds 15 amino acids from the cysteine to the phenylalanine. The CDR3 DNA has 45 bases and is translated from base 1. The germline V gene (reference sequence) sets CDR1 to GTSNPN and CDR2 to SVGIG.

This clonotype was seen at least ten times. The antigen it binds to is not known. Base qualities were left out, and no much larger clone turns up one base away. The source material was blood. The sequence links TRBV30 to TRBJ2-7, with the D gene not confidently named. This clonotype was sampled from a woman aged 30 to 39 with Graves' hyperthyroidism that later progressed to Graves' ophthalmopathy. In nucleotide form, the sequence is TGTGCCTGGAGCGCGATACGGGCAAAGTTAGGCGAGCAGTACTTC. Its amino acids are CAWSAIRAKLGEQYF.